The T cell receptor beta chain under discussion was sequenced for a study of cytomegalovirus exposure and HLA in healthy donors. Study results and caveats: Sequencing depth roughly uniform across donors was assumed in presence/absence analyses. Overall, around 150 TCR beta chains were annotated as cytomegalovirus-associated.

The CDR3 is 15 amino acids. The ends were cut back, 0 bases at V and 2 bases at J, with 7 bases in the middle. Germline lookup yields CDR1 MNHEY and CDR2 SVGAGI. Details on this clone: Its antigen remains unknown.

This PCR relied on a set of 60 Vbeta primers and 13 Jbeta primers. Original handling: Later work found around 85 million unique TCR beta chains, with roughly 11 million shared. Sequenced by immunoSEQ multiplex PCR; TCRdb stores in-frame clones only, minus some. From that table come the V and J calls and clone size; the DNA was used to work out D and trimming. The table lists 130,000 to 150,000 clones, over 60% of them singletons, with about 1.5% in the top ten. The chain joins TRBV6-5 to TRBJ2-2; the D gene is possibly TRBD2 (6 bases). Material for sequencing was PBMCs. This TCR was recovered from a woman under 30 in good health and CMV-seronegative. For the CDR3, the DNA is TGTGCCAGCAGTTACTCGGGAGGAAACACCGGGGAGCTGTTTTTT. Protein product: CASSYSGGNTGELFF.